These 26 T cell receptor beta chains were all obtained from the same sample, sequenced in a study of technical replicates of blood from a handful of donors. Profiling relied on immunoSEQ multiplex PCR, and the TCRdb table lists in-frame clones only, not all of them. The data contain about 60,000 clones, about 89% of them singletons. The sequenced material came from PBMCs. The receptors originated from a human donor in good health. Some clones in this sample may be carry-over from other donors' samples.

The V gene is TRBV11-2, the J gene TRBJ2-1; 14 positions match TRBD2. The CDR3 has 16 amino acids. The ends lost 5 bases at V and 6 bases at J; junction bases unmatched: 6. Germline loops: CDR1 SGHAT, CDR2 FQNNGV. CDR3 sequence reads: CASSLRLAGGFNEQFF. The CDR3 DNA reads as TGTGCCAGCAGCCTCCGACTAGCGGGAGGGTTCAATGAGCAGTTCTTC.

The genes are TRBV10-3 and TRBJ2-3, with D possibly matching TRBD2 (5 bases). This CDR3 comprises 13 residues. Looked up from germline, CDR1 is ENHRY and CDR2 is SYGVKD. Between the trimmed V and J ends, which lost 11 bases and 2 bases, there was a span of 14 bases. The CDR3 loop reads CAGRGEITDTQYF. As DNA, the CDR3 is TGTGCCGGGAGAGGAGAGATCACAGATACGCAGTATTTT.

CDR3 residues: CASSLVGADGYTF. CDR3 coding DNA: TGCGCCAGCAGCTTGGTGGGGGCTGATGGCTACACCTTC. The chain employs TRBV5-1 and TRBJ1-2, with a weak D call TRBD1 (6 bases). V was cut by 0 bases and J by 6 bases, with 9 bases left in between. Germline V gene lookup returns CDR1 SGHRS and CDR2 YFSETQ. The CDR3 consists of 13 residues.

The genes are TRBV2 and TRBJ2-1; possible D gene TRBD1, 6 bases. The CDR3 extends over 13 amino acids. Trimming took 7 bases from V and 6 from J, leaving 13 bases between them. CDR1 and CDR2 (germline): SNHLY, FYNNEI. The DNA of the CDR3 is TGTGCCAGCATGGCGGTAGGGGGCAATGAGCAGTTCTTC. Protein sequence: CASMAVGGNEQFF.

This chain links TRBV7-2 with TRBJ1-1; tentatively, D is TRBD1 (5 bases). The CDR3 runs to 13 residues. Germline V lookup: CDR1 SGHTA, CDR2 FQGNSA. Between the trimmed V and J ends, which lost 3 bases and 5 bases, there was a span of 10 bases. CDR3 region: CASSFSQGTEAFF. The DNA of the CDR3 is TGTGCCAGCAGCTTTTCGCAGGGTACTGAAGCTTTCTTT.

The gene calls are TRBV5-1 and TRBJ2-3, with TRBD1 as a possible D gene (6 bases). CDR3 length equals 14 residues. Germline loops: CDR1 SGHRS, CDR2 YFSETQ. The V end lost 4 bases, the J end lost 2 bases, and 11 bases lay between the germline ends. The CDR3 sequence is CASSLGQYTDTQYF. The CDR3 DNA is TGCGCCAGCAGCCTCGGACAGTACACAGATACGCAGTATTTT.

This chain uses TRBV19 with TRBJ1-6; 7 bases line up with TRBD1. V lost 5 bases to trimming and J lost 0 bases; unmatched junction nucleotides: 10. The CDR3 loop spans 18 amino acids. Germline V CDR1 and CDR2: LNHDA, SQIVND (reference sequence). The CDR3: CASSDLGRGSSYNSPLHF. The CDR3 DNA follows: TGTGCCAGTAGTGACCTCGGCAGGGGGAGCTCCTATAATTCACCCCTCCACTTT.

This sequence joins TRBV7-2 and TRBJ2-2; no clear D gene. Per germline, CDR1 SGHTA and CDR2 FQGNSA. V lost 0 bases to trimming and J lost 8 bases, with 7 bases between them. The CDR3 contains 13 residues. The CDR3 sequence is CASSLARSGELFF. In DNA, the CDR3 is TGTGCCAGCAGCTTAGCTCGGAGTGGGGAGCTGTTTTTT.

V is TRBV10-3 and J is TRBJ2-5; a weak D match, TRBD2 (5 bases). The CDR3 totals 12 residues. The V end lost 3 bases, the J end lost 5 bases, and 7 bases lay between the germline ends. Germline-derived CDR1 and CDR2 are ENHRY and SYGVKD. The CDR3 spells CAISDPGETQYF. In DNA form, the CDR3 reads TGTGCCATCAGTGACCCGGGGGAGACCCAGTACTTC.

The chain is built from TRBV30 and TRBJ2-5; 7 nucleotides agree with TRBD1. Germline V gene sequence: CDR1 GTSNPN, CDR2 SVGIG (reference sequence). V gave up 0 bases and J gave up 5 bases; unmatched junction bases: 6. There are 14 residues in the CDR3. The DNA for the CDR3 is TGTGCCTGGAGTGTAAGGGGGCTCGCGGAGACCCAGTACTTC. This translates into CAWSVRGLAETQYF.

V and J are TRBV19 and TRBJ2-1; 10 positions match TRBD2. Germline V gene sequence: CDR1 LNHDA, CDR2 SQIVND (reference sequence). The junction had 11 bases not matched to a gene; V was cut back by 5 bases and J by 4 bases. The CDR3 runs 17 residues. The CDR3 bases are TGTGCCAGTAGTCCTACTCAGCTAGCGGGAGTATACAATGAGCAGTTCTTC. It yields the protein CASSPTQLAGVYNEQFF. The whole variable domain, filled in from reference TRBV19 and TRBJ2-1, reads DGGITQSPKYLFRKEGQNVTLSCEQNLNHDAMYWYRQDPGQGLRLIYYSQIVNDFQKGDIAEGYSVSREKKESFPLTVTSAQKNPTAFYLCASSPTQLAGVYNEQFFGPGTRLTVL.

V is TRBV5-1 and J is TRBJ2-5; a weak D match, TRBD2 (5 bases). This CDR3 comprises 15 residues. V was cut by 0 bases and J by 1 base, with 10 bases left in between. Germline V gene data show CDR1 as SGHRS and CDR2 as YFSETQ. CDR3 in DNA: TGCGCCAGCAGCTTGGGAGGGCCGACCCAAGAGACCCAGTACTTC. It translates to CASSLGGPTQETQYF.

The chain has TRBV12-5 and TRBJ1-1, with 8 bases that match TRBD1. V shed 1 base and J 11 bases; nucleotides not matched to a gene: 6. This CDR3 has 13 amino acids. CDR1 LGHNT and CDR2 FRNRAP come from the germline V gene. The CDR3, as DNA: TGTGCTAGTGGTTTGGGTCCGGACAGGGCGGCTTTCTTT. This sequence encodes CASGLGPDRAAFF.

The chain links TRBV7-9 to TRBJ1-4; 11 positions match TRBD1. This CDR3 is 16 amino acids long. From germline, CDR1 is SEHNR and CDR2 FQNEAQ (reference sequence). V lost 5 bases to trimming and J lost 5 bases; unmatched junction nucleotides: 7. The CDR3 nucleotides read TGTGCCAGCAGCAACGGACAGGGGGCAGGAAATGAAAAACTGTTTTTT. The encoded protein is CASSNGQGAGNEKLFF.

This clone was detected once. This sequence joins TRBV5-6 and TRBJ2-7; unclear D gene. The CDR3 runs 14 residues. Trimming took off 1 base at V and 6 bases at J, with 14 bases between the two ends. CDR1 SGHDT and CDR2 YYEEEE come from the germline V gene. CDR3: CASSLPGFSFEQYF. The CDR3, as DNA: TGTGCCAGCAGCTTGCCCGGGTTCTCATTCGAGCAGTACTTC.

The chain couples TRBV7-9 to TRBJ1-2; TRBD1 aligns across 9 bases. The germline V gene has CDR1 SEHNR and CDR2 FQNEAQ (reference sequence). J gave up 6 bases and V 6 bases, and 14 bases lay outside the gene matches. The CDR3 length is 16 residues. The CDR3 DNA is TGTGCCAGCAGACAAGATATGGGACAGGGATTCGATGGCTACACCTTC. Translating gives CASRQDMGQGFDGYTF.

There are a few counts of this clone. The chain uses TRBV7-2 and TRBJ2-7, with D tentatively TRBD1 (6 bases). Trimming shortened V by 1 base and J by 6 bases, and 10 bases separated the two germline ends. CDR3 length: 13 amino acids. Germline values: CDR1 SGHTA, CDR2 FQGNSA. CDR3 sequence (DNA): TGTGCCAGCAGCTTAGAACAGGGTGTCGAGCAGTACTTC. This encodes CASSLEQGVEQYF.

The V call is TRBV6-5, the J call TRBJ1-2; D gene unclear. CDR3 length: 14 amino acids. V was pared by 5 bases and J by 6 bases, with 16 bases between. CDR1 is MNHEY, CDR2 SVGAGI, per germline. CDR3 DNA sequence: TGTGCCAGCAGTCCCAGTCCCTCCACAAATGGCTACACCTTC. Amino acid sequence: CASSPSPSTNGYTF.

The V call is TRBV7-2, the J call TRBJ2-5, with TRBD1 matching over 7 bases. The ends lost 5 bases at V and 5 bases at J; junction bases unmatched: 14. CDR3 length: 16 amino acids. Germline loops: CDR1 SGHTA, CDR2 FQGNSA. CDR3: CASSPGQAGLWETQYF. The DNA for the CDR3 is TGTGCCAGCAGCCCCGGACAGGCGGGCCTGTGGGAGACCCAGTACTTC.

This chain uses TRBV5-8 with TRBJ2-7; 9 nucleotides line up with TRBD1. The junction had 7 bases not matched to a gene; V was cut back by 4 bases and J by 2 bases. Looked up from germline, CDR1 is SGHTS and CDR2 is YDEGEE. The CDR3 contains 15 residues. CDR3 in amino acids: CASSPTGTGTYEQYF. CDR3 DNA sequence: TGTGCCAGCAGCCCGACCGGGACAGGGACCTACGAGCAGTACTTC.

V and J are TRBV2 and TRBJ2-5; D gene ambiguous. Germline V gives CDR1 SNHLY, CDR2 FYNNEI. Trimming left V 3 bases short and J 11 bases short, with 10 bases between. The CDR3 extends over 11 amino acids. CDR3 nucleotide sequence: TGTGCCAGCAGTGACTGGCATCAGCAGTACTTC. Amino acids: CASSDWHQQYF. The full variable domain, rest sourced from reference TRBV2 and TRBJ2-5, is EPEVTQTPSHQVTQMGQEVILRCVPISNHLYFYWYRQILGQKVEFLVSFYNNEISEKSEIFDDQFSVERPDGSNFTLKIRSTKLEDSAMYFCASSDWHQQYFGPGTRLLVL.

The gene calls are TRBV6-1 and TRBJ1-3; a possible D gene is TRBD1 (5 bases). This CDR3 spans 15 amino acids. Between the trimmed V and J ends, which lost 6 bases and 0 bases, there was a span of 12 bases. Germline V gene data show CDR1 as MNHNS and CDR2 as SASEGT. CDR3 loop: CASSGTGVSGNTIYF. The CDR3 region has the DNA TGTGCCAGCAGCGGTACGGGGGTCTCTGGAAACACCATATATTTT.

J is TRBJ1-2 and V is TRBV11-2, with 8 nucleotides matching TRBD1. Germline V gene lookup returns CDR1 SGHAT and CDR2 FQNNGV. Losses at the gene ends were 5 bases for V and 7 bases for J; bases not matched to a gene: 6. The CDR3 covers 13 residues. This CDR3 reads CASSHDRGPGYTF. The CDR3 coding sequence is TGTGCCAGCAGCCACGACAGGGGTCCTGGCTACACCTTC.

This clone was seen just once. The gene calls are TRBV19 and TRBJ1-5; tentatively, D is TRBD1 (6 bases). Germline CDR1 LNHDA, CDR2 SQIVND (reference sequence). Trimming left V 1 base short and J 5 bases short, with 9 bases between. The CDR3 is 14 residues long. CDR3 amino acids: CASSIGAGDQPQHF. The CDR3 DNA reads as TGTGCCAGTAGTATAGGGGCAGGGGATCAGCCCCAGCATTTT.

The V call is TRBV18, the J call TRBJ1-5; the D is unclear. The germline gives CDR1 KGHSH, CDR2 LQKENI. V was cut by 5 bases and J by 0 bases, with 14 bases left in between. The CDR3 covers 16 residues. The CDR3 loop reads CASSSGLQDSNQPQHF. The CDR3 bases are TGTGCCAGCTCAAGCGGCCTTCAGGATAGCAATCAGCCCCAGCATTTT.

The chain couples TRBV30 to TRBJ2-3; a weak D match, TRBD1 (6 bases). V was clipped by 0 bases and J by 5 bases, with 21 bases between them. Germline CDR1 and CDR2: GTSNPN and SVGIG (reference sequence). This CDR3 region has 17 residues. CDR3 residues: CAWSVNRVRGFKDTQYF. The CDR3 bases are TGTGCCTGGAGTGTAAATAGGGTCAGGGGTTTTAAAGATACGCAGTATTTT.